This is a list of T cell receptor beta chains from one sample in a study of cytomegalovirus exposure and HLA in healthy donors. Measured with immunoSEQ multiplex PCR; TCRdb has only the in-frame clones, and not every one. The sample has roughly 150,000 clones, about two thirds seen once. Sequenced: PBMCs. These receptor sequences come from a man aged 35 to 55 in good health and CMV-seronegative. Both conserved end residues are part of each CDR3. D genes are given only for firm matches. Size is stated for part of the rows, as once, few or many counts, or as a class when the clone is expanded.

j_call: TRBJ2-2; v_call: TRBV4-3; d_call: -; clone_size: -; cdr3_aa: CASSHLSTGELFF; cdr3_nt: TGCGCCAGCAGCCACCTGAGCACCGGGGAGCTGTTTTTT
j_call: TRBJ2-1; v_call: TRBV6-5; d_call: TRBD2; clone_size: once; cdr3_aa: CASSYNGRAGEQFF; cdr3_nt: TGTGCCAGCAGTTACAACGGGAGGGCCGGTGAGCAGTTCTTC
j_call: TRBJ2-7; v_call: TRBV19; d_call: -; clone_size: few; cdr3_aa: CASSLRGDYEQYF; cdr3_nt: TGTGCCAGTAGTCTCAGGGGAGACTACGAGCAGTACTTC
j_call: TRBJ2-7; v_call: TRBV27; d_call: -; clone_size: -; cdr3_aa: CASSLIDRSYEQYF; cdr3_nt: TGTGCCAGCAGTTTAATTGACAGGTCCTACGAGCAGTACTTC
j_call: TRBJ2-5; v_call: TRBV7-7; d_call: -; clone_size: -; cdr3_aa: CASSLGLAEPSETQYF; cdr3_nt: TGTGCCAGCAGCTTAGGATTAGCCGAACCCTCAGAGACCCAGTACTTC
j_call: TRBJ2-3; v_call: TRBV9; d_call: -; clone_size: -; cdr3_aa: CASSVVSGTDTQYF; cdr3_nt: TGTGCCAGCAGCGTAGTTTCAGGCACAGATACGCAGTATTTT
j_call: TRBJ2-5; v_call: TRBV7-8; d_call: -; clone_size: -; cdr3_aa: CASSQGRETQYF; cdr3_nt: TGTGCCAGCAGCCAGGGAAGGGAGACCCAGTACTTC
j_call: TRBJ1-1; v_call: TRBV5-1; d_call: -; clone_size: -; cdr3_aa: CASSLVADPRSTEAFF; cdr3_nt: TGCGCCAGCAGCTTGGTAGCCGACCCGAGGTCCACTGAAGCTTTCTTT
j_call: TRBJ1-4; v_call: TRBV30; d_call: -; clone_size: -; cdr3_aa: CAWRQGYATNEKLFF; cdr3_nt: TGTGCCTGGAGACAGGGCTACGCAACTAATGAAAAACTGTTTTTT
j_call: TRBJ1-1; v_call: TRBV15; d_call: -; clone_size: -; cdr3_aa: CATSREVSGNTEAFF; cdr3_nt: TGTGCCACCAGCAGAGAGGTCAGTGGGAACACTGAAGCTTTCTTT
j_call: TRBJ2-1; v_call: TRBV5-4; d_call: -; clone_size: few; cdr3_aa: CASSPWGPGSYNEQFF; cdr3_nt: TGTGCCAGCAGCCCCTGGGGCCCAGGGTCCTACAATGAGCAGTTCTTC
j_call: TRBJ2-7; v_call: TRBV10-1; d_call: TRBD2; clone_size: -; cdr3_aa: CASMTKGLAGGSLYEQYF; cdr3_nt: TGCGCCAGCATGACCAAGGGACTAGCGGGGGGAAGTTTATACGAGCAGTACTTC
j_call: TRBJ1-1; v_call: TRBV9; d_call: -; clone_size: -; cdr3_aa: CASSSDHMNTEAFF; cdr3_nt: TGTGCCAGCAGCAGCGACCATATGAACACTGAAGCTTTCTTT
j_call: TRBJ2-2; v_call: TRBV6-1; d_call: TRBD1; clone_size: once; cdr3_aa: CASSAEGAHTGELFF; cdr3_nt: TGTGCCAGCAGTGCTGAGGGGGCGCACACCGGGGAGCTGTTTTTT
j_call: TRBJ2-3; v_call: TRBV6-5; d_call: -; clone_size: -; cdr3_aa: CASSYRGTSTDTQYF; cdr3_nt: TGTGCCAGCAGTTATCGGGGGACCAGCACAGATACGCAGTATTTT
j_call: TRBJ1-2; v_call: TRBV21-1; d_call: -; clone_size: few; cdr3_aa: CASSKALCRGQYGYTF; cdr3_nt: TGTGCCAGCAGCAAAGCGCTTTGCAGGGGTCAGTATGGCTACACCTTC
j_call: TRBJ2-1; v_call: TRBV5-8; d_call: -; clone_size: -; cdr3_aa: CASSVRQRSSYNEQFF; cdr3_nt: TGTGCCAGCAGCGTAAGACAGAGGAGCTCCTACAATGAGCAGTTCTTC
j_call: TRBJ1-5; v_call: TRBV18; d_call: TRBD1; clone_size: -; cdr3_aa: CASSPGTGVSNQPQHF; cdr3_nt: TGTGCCAGCTCTCCGGGGACAGGGGTATCGAATCAGCCCCAGCATTTT
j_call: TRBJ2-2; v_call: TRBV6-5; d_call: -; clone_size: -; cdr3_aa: CASSRNTGELFF; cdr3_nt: TGTGCCAGCAGTCGGAACACCGGGGAGCTGTTTTTT
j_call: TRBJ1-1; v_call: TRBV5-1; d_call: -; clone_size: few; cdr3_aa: CASSSSENTEAFF; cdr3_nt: TGCGCCAGCAGCTCATCAGAGAACACTGAAGCTTTCTTT
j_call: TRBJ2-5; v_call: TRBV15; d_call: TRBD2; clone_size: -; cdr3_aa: CATSVGGAQYF; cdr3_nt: TGTGCCACCAGCGTCGGGGGGGCCCAGTACTTC
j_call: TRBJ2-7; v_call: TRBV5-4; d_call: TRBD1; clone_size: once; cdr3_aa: CASSAGTGIYEQYF; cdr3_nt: TGTGCCAGCAGCGCCGGGACAGGGATTTACGAGCAGTACTTC
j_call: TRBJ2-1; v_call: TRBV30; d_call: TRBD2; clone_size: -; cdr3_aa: CAWSAGGSGYNEQFF; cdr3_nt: TGTGCCTGGAGTGCGGGCGGGAGCGGTTACAATGAGCAGTTCTTC
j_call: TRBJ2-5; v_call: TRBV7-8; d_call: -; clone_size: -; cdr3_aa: CASSVAGGETQYF; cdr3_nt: TGTGCCAGCAGCGTTGCGGGTGGTGAGACCCAGTACTTC
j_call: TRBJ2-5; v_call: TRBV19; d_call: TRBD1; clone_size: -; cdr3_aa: CASSKDRGLRETQYF; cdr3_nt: TGTGCCAGTAGCAAAGACAGGGGGCTTCGGGAGACCCAGTACTTC
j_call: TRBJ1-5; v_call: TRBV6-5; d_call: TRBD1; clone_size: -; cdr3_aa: CASSFQGAGWPQHF; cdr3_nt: TGTGCCAGCAGTTTCCAGGGGGCAGGGTGGCCCCAGCATTTT
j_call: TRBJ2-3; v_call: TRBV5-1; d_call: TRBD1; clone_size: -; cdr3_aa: CASSPGQYTDTQYF; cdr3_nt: TGCGCCAGCAGCCCGGGACAGTACACAGATACGCAGTATTTT
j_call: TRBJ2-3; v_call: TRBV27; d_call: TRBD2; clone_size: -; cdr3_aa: CASSLWASGGTDTQYF; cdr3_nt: TGTGCCAGCAGTTTATGGGCTAGCGGGGGGACAGATACGCAGTATTTT
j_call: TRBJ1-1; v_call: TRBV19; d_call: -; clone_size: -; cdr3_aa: CASSIGAPPEAFF; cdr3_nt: TGTGCCAGTAGTATTGGGGCCCCCCCTGAAGCTTTCTTT
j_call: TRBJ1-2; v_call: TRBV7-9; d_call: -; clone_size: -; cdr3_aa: CASSERPVYGYTF; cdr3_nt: TGTGCCAGCAGTGAGCGGCCCGTCTATGGCTACACCTTC
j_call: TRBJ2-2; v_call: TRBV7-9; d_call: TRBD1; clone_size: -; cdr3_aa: CASSLESWDRGTGELFF; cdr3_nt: TGTGCCAGCAGCTTAGAGTCTTGGGACAGAGGGACCGGGGAGCTGTTTTTT
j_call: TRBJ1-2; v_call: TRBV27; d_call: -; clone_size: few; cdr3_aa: CASSLQGNYGYTF; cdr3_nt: TGTGCCAGCAGTTTACAGGGTAACTATGGCTACACCTTC
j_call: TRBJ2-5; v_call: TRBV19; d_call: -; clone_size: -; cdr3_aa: CASNGGLEETQYF; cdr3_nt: TGTGCCAGTAACGGGGGGCTGGAAGAGACCCAGTACTTC
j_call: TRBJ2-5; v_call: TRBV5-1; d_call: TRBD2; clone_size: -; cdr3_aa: CASSLGGLAGGAETQYF; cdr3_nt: TGCGCCAGCAGCTTGGGGGGCCTGGCGGGAGGGGCAGAGACCCAGTACTTC
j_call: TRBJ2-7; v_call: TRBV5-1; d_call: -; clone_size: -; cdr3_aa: CASSLEGRDPYEQYF; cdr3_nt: TGCGCCAGCAGCTTGGAAGGGCGGGACCCCTACGAGCAGTACTTC
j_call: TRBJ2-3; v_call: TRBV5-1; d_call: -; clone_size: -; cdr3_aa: CASYGGRDTDTQYF; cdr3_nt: TGCGCCAGCTATGGAGGGCGGGACACAGATACGCAGTATTTT
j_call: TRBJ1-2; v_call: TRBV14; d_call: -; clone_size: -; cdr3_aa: CASSYLPGLGGYTF; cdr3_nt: TGTGCCAGCAGCTACCTACCAGGGCTGGGTGGCTACACCTTC
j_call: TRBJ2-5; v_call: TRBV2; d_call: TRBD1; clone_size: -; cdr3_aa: CASSVGQGLVTQYF; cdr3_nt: TGTGCCAGCAGTGTAGGACAGGGGTTAGTGACCCAGTACTTC
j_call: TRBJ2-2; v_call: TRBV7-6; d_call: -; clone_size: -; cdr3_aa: CASSTINLNTGELFF; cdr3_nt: TGTGCCAGCAGTACTATTAACCTGAACACCGGGGAGCTGTTTTTT
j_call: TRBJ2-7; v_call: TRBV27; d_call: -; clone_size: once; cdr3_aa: CASKTGGREQYF; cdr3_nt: TGTGCCAGCAAGACAGGAGGTCGCGAGCAGTACTTC
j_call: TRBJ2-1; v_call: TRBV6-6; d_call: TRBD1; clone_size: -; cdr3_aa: CASSYSGTGYNEQFF; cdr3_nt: TGTGCCAGCAGTTACTCGGGGACAGGGTACAATGAGCAGTTCTTC
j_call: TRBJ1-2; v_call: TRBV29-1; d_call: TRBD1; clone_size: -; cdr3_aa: CSVEATGGLHGYTF; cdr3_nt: TGCAGCGTTGAAGCCACAGGGGGTCTTCATGGCTACACCTTC